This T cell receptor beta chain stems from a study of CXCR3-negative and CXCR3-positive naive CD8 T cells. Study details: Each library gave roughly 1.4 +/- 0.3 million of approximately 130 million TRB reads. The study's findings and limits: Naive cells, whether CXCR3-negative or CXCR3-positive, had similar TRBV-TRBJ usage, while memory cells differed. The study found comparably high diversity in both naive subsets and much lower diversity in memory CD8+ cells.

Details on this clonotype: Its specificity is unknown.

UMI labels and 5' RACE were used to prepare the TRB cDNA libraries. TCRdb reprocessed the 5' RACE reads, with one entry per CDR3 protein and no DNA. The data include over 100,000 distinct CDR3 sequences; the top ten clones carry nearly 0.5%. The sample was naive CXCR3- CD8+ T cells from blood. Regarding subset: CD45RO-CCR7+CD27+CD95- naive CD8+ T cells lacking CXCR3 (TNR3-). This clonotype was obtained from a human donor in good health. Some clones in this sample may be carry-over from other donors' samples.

The CDR3 sequence is CASSQVGGSRETQYF. The chain is built from TRBV4-1 and TRBJ2-5. Per the germline V gene, CDR1 is MGHRA and CDR2 is YSYEKL. The CDR3 is 15 amino acids.